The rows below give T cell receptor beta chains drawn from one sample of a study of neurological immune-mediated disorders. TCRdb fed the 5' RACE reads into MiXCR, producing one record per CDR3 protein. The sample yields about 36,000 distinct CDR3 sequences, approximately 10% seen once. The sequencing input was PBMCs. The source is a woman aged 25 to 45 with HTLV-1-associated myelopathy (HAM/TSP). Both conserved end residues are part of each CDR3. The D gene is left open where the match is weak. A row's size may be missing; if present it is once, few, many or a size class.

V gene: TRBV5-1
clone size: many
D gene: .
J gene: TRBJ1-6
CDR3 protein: CASSLEGREASPLHF
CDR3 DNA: TGCGCCAGCAGCTTGGAGGGCAGGGAAGCCTCACCCCTCCACTTT

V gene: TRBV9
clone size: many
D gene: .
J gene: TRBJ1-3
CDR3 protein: CASSPHPGRGLSGNTIYF
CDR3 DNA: TGTGCCAGCAGCCCCCACCCCGGCCGGGGACTCTCTGGAAACACCATATATTTT

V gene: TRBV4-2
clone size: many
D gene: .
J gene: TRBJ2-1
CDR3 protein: CASSRLSSSEQFF
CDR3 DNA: TGTGCCAGCAGCCGCCTGAGTTCCAGTGAGCAGTTCTTC

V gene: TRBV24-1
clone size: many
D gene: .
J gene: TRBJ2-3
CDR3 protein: CATSDSKERPFTDTQYF
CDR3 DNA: TGTGCCACCAGTGATTCAAAAGAGCGACCTTTCACAGATACGCAGTATTTT

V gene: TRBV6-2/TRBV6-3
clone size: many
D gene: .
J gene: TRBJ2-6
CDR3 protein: CASNDRRSGANVLTF
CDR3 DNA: TGTGCCAGCAATGATAGGAGGTCTGGGGCCAACGTCCTGACTTTC

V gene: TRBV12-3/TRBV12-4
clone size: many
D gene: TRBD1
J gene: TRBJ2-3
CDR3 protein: CASSPQGARTDTQYF
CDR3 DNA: TGTGCCAGCAGTCCCCAGGGGGCCCGCACAGATACGCAGTATTTT

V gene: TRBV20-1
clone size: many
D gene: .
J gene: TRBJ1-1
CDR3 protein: CSAGTGQRNTEAFF
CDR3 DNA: TGCAGTGCGGGGACCGGACAGAGGAACACTGAAGCTTTCTTT

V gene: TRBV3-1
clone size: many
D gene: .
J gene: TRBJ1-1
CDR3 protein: CASSLFLSSTEAFF
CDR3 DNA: TGTGCCAGCAGCCTTTTTCTCAGTTCCACTGAAGCTTTCTTT

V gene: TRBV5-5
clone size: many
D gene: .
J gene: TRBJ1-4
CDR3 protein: CASSYPGTNEKLFF
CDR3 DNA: TGTGCCAGCAGCTATCCGGGAACGAATGAAAAACTGTTTTTT

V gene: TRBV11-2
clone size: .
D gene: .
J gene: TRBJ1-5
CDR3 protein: CASSLEGRQPQHF
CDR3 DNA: TGTGCCAGCAGCTTAGAAGGGCGCCAGCCCCAGCATTTT

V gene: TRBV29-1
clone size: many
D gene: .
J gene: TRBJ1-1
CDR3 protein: CSVVRTVTEAFF
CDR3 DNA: TGCAGCGTTGTCAGGACAGTCACTGAAGCTTTCTTT

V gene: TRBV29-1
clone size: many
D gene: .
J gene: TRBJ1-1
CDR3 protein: CSVEDRRAGNNEAFF
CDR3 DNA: TGCAGCGTTGAAGATAGAAGGGCAGGGAATAATGAAGCTTTCTTT

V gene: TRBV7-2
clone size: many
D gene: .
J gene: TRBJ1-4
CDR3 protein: CASSLLSQLRGDEKLFF
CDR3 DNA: TGTGCCAGCAGCCTACTAAGTCAGCTGCGGGGGGATGAAAAACTGTTTTTT

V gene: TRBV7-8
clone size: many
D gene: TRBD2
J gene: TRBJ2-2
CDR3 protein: CASRFLAASTGELFF
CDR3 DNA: TGTGCCAGCAGGTTTCTAGCGGCTAGCACCGGGGAGCTGTTTTTT

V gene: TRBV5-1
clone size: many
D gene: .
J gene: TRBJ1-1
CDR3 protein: CASSLLESNTEAFF
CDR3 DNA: TGCGCCAGCAGCTTGCTGGAGTCAAACACTGAAGCTTTCTTT

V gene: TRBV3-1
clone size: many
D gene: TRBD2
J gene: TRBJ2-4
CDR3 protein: CASSQDGSGGQYF
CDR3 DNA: TGTGCCAGCAGCCAAGATGGTAGCGGGGGTCAGTACTTC

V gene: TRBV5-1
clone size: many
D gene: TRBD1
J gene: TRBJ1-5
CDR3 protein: CASSLAGQGGGQPQHF
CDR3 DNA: TGCGCCAGCAGCTTGGCGGGACAGGGAGGCGGTCAGCCCCAGCATTTT

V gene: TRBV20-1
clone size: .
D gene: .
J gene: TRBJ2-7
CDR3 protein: CSAPILGVYEQYF
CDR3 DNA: TGCAGTGCTCCGATATTAGGGGTCTACGAGCAGTACTTT

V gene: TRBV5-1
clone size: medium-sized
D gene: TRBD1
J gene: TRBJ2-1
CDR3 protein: CASSSGQVSYNEQFF
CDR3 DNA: TGCGCCAGCAGCTCGGGACAGGTCTCCTACAATGAGCAGTTCTTC

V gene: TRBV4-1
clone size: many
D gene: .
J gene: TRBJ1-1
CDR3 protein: CASSQLTSNTEAFF
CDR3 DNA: TGCGCCAGCAGCCAGCTTACTTCCAACACTGAAGCTTTCTTT

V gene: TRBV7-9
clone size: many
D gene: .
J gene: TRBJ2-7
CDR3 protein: CASSLTRGETESYEQYF
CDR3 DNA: TGTGCCAGCAGCTTAACCCGAGGTGAGACAGAGAGCTACGAGCAGTACTTC

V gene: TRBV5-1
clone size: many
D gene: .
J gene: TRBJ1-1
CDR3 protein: CASSLDIGSTEAFF
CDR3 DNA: TGCGCCAGCAGCTTGGATATAGGGAGCACTGAAGCTTTCTTT

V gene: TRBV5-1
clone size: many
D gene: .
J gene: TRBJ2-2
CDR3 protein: CASSALENTGELFF
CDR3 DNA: TGCGCCAGCAGCGCCCTAGAGAACACCGGGGAGCTGTTTTTT

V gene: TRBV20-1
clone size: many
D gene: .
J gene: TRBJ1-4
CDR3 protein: CSARERDRDTLLAQLFF
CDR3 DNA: TGCAGTGCCCGAGAGAGGGACCGGGACACTCTTCTTGCCCAACTGTTTTTT